These 12 T cell receptor beta chains share one sample of origin, sequenced in a study of T cells in Graves' hyperthyroidism and ophthalmopathy. The source material, RNA transcripts, was used to amplify TCR beta CDR3 regions. The HTBI primer set served for first-round RT-PCR of the TCR CDR3. In TCRdb, the multiplex PCR reads were re-called with MiXCR into one record per CDR3 protein. Here the sample spans about 400,000 distinct CDR3 sequences, around a sixth being singletons. Specimen: blood. These receptors were collected from a woman aged 18-30 years with Graves' hyperthyroidism.

This clonotype was detected ten times or more. The chain recombines TRBV12-3 or TRBV12-4 with TRBJ1-2; TRBD1 aligns across 8 bases. The CDR3 is 14 residues long. J gave up 6 bases and V 7 bases, and 10 bases lay outside the gene matches. CDR3 sequence reads: CASKSNRGMDGYTF. The CDR3, as DNA: TGTGCCAGCAAAAGTAACAGGGGGATGGATGGCTACACCTTC.

There are many counts of this clonotype. The chain couples TRBV20-1 to TRBJ2-5, with 8 nucleotides matching TRBD2. The CDR3 extends over 11 amino acids. Germline trimming cut 6 bases from V and 5 bases from J; bases unmatched to any gene: 2. Germline V lookup: CDR1 DFQATT, CDR2 SNEGSKA (reference sequence). The CDR3 region has the DNA TGCAGTGCACGGGGGGGGGAGACCCAGTACTTC. It encodes CSARGGETQYF.

The chain has TRBV14 and TRBJ2-7, with no clear D. This CDR3 is built from 14 residues. Per germline, CDR1 SGHDN and CDR2 FVKESK. V lost 5 bases to trimming and J lost 5 bases, with 16 bases between them. The CDR3 is CASSRRQVANEQYF. CDR3 sequence (DNA): TGTGCCAGCAGCAGGCGCCAGGTGGCCAACGAGCAGTACTTC. Full variable domain (remainder filled in from reference TRBV14 and TRBJ2-7): EAGVTQFPSHSVIEKGQTVTLRCDPISGHDNLYWYRRVMGKEIKFLLHFVKESKQDESGMPNNRFLAERTGGTYSTLKVQPAELEDSGVYFCASSRRQVANEQYFGPGTRLTVT.

Details on this clonotype: A much larger clonotype is one base distant, so this may be a read error. The CDR3 DNA reads TGTGCCAGCAGTTTAGTTTGGTACACTGAAGCTTTCTTT. This encodes CASSLVWYTEAFF. The chain combines TRBV28 with TRBJ1-1, with unresolved D. Trimming cost V 2 bases and J 3 bases, with 7 bases left between them. The germline CDR1 and CDR2 sequences are MDHEN and SYDVKM. The CDR3 is 13 residues long. The full variable domain, with the rest looked up from reference TRBV28 and TRBJ1-1, is DVKVTQSSRYLVKRTGEKVFLECVQDMDHENMFWYRQDPGLGLRLIYFSYDVKMKEKGDIPEGYSVSREKKERFSLILESASTNQTSMYLCASSLVWYTEAFFGQGTRLTVV.

This clonotype was detected many times. The chain links TRBV6-1 to TRBJ1-2; D not certain. Trimming took off 3 bases at V and 8 bases at J, with 19 bases between the two ends. Per the germline V gene, CDR1 is MNHNS and CDR2 is SASEGT. The CDR3 loop spans 15 amino acids. CDR3 in amino acids: CASSERARSAWGYTF. CDR3 nucleotide sequence: TGTGCCAGCAGTGAGCGGGCCAGGTCCGCCTGGGGCTACACCTTC.

This clonotype occurred many times. The rearrangement joins TRBV20-1 to TRBJ2-1, with 8 bases that match TRBD2. In germline, CDR1 is DFQATT, CDR2 SNEGSKA (reference sequence). The V gene end was trimmed by 6 bases and the J gene end by 4 bases; junction bases not matched to a gene: 8. The CDR3 contains 14 residues. This CDR3 reads CSADPGLEYNEQFF. The CDR3 DNA is TGCAGTGCAGATCCGGGACTAGAATACAATGAGCAGTTCTTC.

Ten or more counts support this clonotype. This rearrangement joins TRBV12-3 or TRBV12-4 to TRBJ1-5, with 9 bases that match TRBD1. Trimming took 6 bases from V and 5 from J; bases not matched to a gene: 2. CDR3 length equals 13 residues. CDR3 nucleotides: TGTGCCAGCAGGGGACAGGGTTATCAGCCCCAGCATTTT. This translates into CASRGQGYQPQHF.

This chain joins TRBV11-2 and TRBJ2-1; 12 bases agree with TRBD2. Germline CDR1 SGHAT, CDR2 FQNNGV. With 4 bases clipped from V and 8 bases from J, the junction kept 12 bases outside the gene matches. The CDR3 runs 17 residues. The CDR3: CASSSLAGGPKYDEQFF. For the CDR3, the DNA is TGTGCCAGCAGCTCCCTAGCGGGAGGGCCAAAGTACGATGAGCAGTTCTTC.

This clonotype was seen a handful of times. The chain couples TRBV6-7 to TRBJ1-5; 7 nucleotides agree with TRBD1. TRBV6-7 is sorted into the ORF group, with uncertain function. V shed 10 bases and J 4 bases; nucleotides not matched to a gene: 13. The CDR3 is 15 amino acids. The CDR3 nucleotides read TGTGCCAACCATTGGGCAGGGGGAAGGAATCAGCCCCAGCATTTT. It encodes CANHWAGGRNQPQHF.

This chain links TRBV27 with TRBJ2-1; no reliable D call. V lost 3 bases and J 4 bases, leaving 4 bases between the germline ends. Germline V gene sequence: CDR1 MNHEY, CDR2 SMNVEV (reference sequence). The CDR3 sequence is 12 residues long. For the CDR3, the DNA is TGTGCCAGCAGTTTCAATTACAATGAGCAGTTCTTC. Its protein is CASSFNYNEQFF.

This rearrangement joins TRBV12-3 or TRBV12-4 to TRBJ2-1; 7 bases map to TRBD1. The CDR3 is 15 residues long. The V and J ends lost 6 bases and 8 bases, in that order; junction bases with no gene match: 13. The chain's CDR3 is CASSTNRDSNHEQFF. Written as DNA, the CDR3 is TGTGCCAGCAGCACAAACCGGGACAGTAACCATGAGCAGTTCTTC.

This clonotype was detected a few times. V and J are TRBV6-1 and TRBJ2-2; D is undetermined. Germline assignment: CDR1 MNHNS and CDR2 SASEGT. Trimming took off 4 bases at V and 0 bases at J, with 21 bases between the two ends. The CDR3 covers 19 residues. CDR3 region: CASSGLPISSHTNTGELFF. In nucleotides, the CDR3 is TGTGCCAGCAGTGGGCTCCCAATCTCGTCACATACGAACACCGGGGAGCTGTTTTTT.